The 16 T cell receptor beta chains given below trace back to one sample, sequenced in a study of OX40 agonist ivuxolimab in advanced cancers. Libraries were prepared through the immunoSEQ multiplex PCR assay. TCRdb provides this immuneACCESS table in a form limited to in-frame rearrangements. Some clones are lacking; in checked studies, under half of them reflect an unresolved V gene, and why the rest are absent is not known. This sample gives more than 50,000 clones in total; approximately 84% of them show up just once. About 13% of the sample lies in the top ten. The sample in question was CD4+ or CD8+ T cells sorted from blood, obtained in a trial of the OX40 agonist ivuxolimab. The receptors here all came from an adult with an advanced solid tumor such as melanoma, head and neck, liver or kidney cancer.

The chain recombines TRBV7-6 with TRBJ2-5; 8 bases are a match to TRBD2. The V and J ends lost 4 bases and 2 bases, in that order; junction bases with no gene match: 6. CDR3 length equals 15 residues. Germline lookup yields CDR1 SGHVS and CDR2 FNYEAQ. Here the CDR3 DNA reads TGTGCCAGCAGCTCGGGGGGGACTACACAAGAGACCCAGTACTTC. Amino acid sequence: CASSSGGTTQETQYF.

The chain combines TRBV18 with TRBJ2-7; D unresolved. Germline CDR1 reads KGHSH; CDR2 reads LQKENI. The V gene lost 6 bases and the J gene lost 2 bases, with 11 bases spanning the gap. CDR3 size: 13 residues. Written as DNA, the CDR3 is TGTGCCAGCTCTCCTCTTTACCCCTACGAGCAGTACTTC. This gives the protein CASSPLYPYEQYF.

This chain connects TRBV5-1 to TRBJ1-4; the match to TRBD1 covers 9 bases. The CDR3 is made up of 16 amino acids. The trim removed 5 bases at V and 2 bases at J, leaving 7 bases unmatched. The germline gives CDR1 SGHRS, CDR2 YFSETQ. The CDR3 loop reads CASSFDRGSTNEKLFF. DNA for the CDR3: TGCGCCAGCAGTTTTGACAGGGGGAGCACTAATGAAAAACTGTTTTTT.

The CDR3: CASSPRRGRQETQYF. The CDR3 nucleotides read TGTGCCAGCAGCCCCCGGAGGGGCCGCCAAGAGACCCAGTACTTC. This chain joins TRBV6-5 and TRBJ2-5; possibly TRBD2 for D (6 bases). Per the germline V gene, CDR1 is MNHEY and CDR2 is SVGAGI. The CDR3 has 15 amino acids. The ends were cut back, 6 bases at V and 1 base at J, with 15 bases in the middle.

This chain joins TRBV7-2 and TRBJ2-7; 7 bases agree with TRBD2. Germline V lookup: CDR1 SGHTA, CDR2 FQGNSA. Trimming took 0 bases from V and 6 from J; bases not matched to a gene: 17. CDR3 length: 18 amino acids. CDR3 residues: CASSLASRPGLRRPEQYF. In DNA, the CDR3 is TGTGCCAGCAGCTTAGCGTCACGACCGGGACTACGTCGGCCCGAGCAGTACTTC.

This clone was seen more than once but under ten times. The chain recombines TRBV18 with TRBJ2-7, with D maybe TRBD2 (5 bases). Trimming removed 1 base from V and 4 bases from J, with 14 bases in between. The CDR3 extends over 15 amino acids. From germline, CDR1 is KGHSH and CDR2 LQKENI. Written as DNA, the CDR3 is TGTGCCAGCTCACCACGCGGTAGTCCGGGGTACGAGCAGTACTTC. Protein product: CASSPRGSPGYEQYF.

This CDR3 reads CASSQAQGGSGYTF. CDR3 nucleotide sequence: TGCGCCAGCAGCCAGGCACAGGGGGGTTCGGGCTACACCTTC. V usage is TRBV4-1 and J usage is TRBJ1-2; 8 positions agree with TRBD1. The CDR3 has 14 residues. Per the germline V gene, CDR1 is MGHRA and CDR2 is YSYEKL. V trimming: 3 bases; J trimming: 8 bases; junction bases outside the gene matches: 8.

The J gene is TRBJ1-1, the V gene TRBV7-9; D is ambiguous. V was clipped by 5 bases and J by 4 bases, with 17 bases between them. CDR3 length equals 15 residues. Germline-derived CDR1 and CDR2 are SEHNR and FQNEAQ (reference sequence). The CDR3 nucleotides read TGTGCCAGCAGCGCAGGCGGTTGGGCCCGCACTGAAGCTTTCTTT. Encoded protein: CASSAGGWARTEAFF.

The chain is built from TRBV7-6 and TRBJ2-1; D may be TRBD1 (5 bases). The CDR3 consists of 16 residues. The V gene lost 1 base and the J gene lost 6 bases, with 16 bases spanning the gap. Germline V gene lookup returns CDR1 SGHVS and CDR2 FNYEAQ. CDR3 DNA sequence: TGTGCCAGCAGCTTAGTCGTTCCAGGGTTGGGCAATGAGCAGTTCTTC. It is translated as CASSLVVPGLGNEQFF.

The table lists this clone with a count of one. The chain carries TRBV9 and TRBJ1-1; no clear D gene. Trimming shortened V by 4 bases and J by 5 bases, and 12 bases separated the two germline ends. CDR1 and CDR2 (germline): SGDLS, YYNGEE. This CDR3 is built from 13 residues. This CDR3 reads CASSLNRGTEAFF. The CDR3 nucleotides are TGTGCCAGCAGCCTAAACAGAGGGACTGAAGCTTTCTTT.

By share of the sample, this clone is medium-sized. Other DNA sequences from this sample encode an identical CDR3 as well. The chain is built from TRBV5-1 and TRBJ1-1; D ambiguous. This CDR3 has 14 residues. V dropped 2 bases and J dropped 2 bases, with 10 bases sitting between them. Germline V lookup: CDR1 SGHRS, CDR2 YFSETQ. CDR3 DNA: TGCGCCAGCAGCTTAGGACGGGGTAACACTGAAGCTTTCTTT. It codes for CASSLGRGNTEAFF. The whole variable domain, filled in from reference TRBV5-1 and TRBJ1-1, reads KAGVTQTPRYLIKTRGQQVTLSCSPISGHRSVSWYQQTPGQGLQFLFEYFSETQRNKGNFPGRFSGRQFSNSRSEMNVSTLELGDSALYLCASSLGRGNTEAFFGQGTRLTVV.

This chain joins TRBV19 and TRBJ1-5, with no clear D. The CDR3 length is 13 residues. Germline-derived CDR1 and CDR2 are LNHDA and SQIVND (reference sequence). Trimming removed 3 bases at V and 4 bases at J, with 7 bases between. CDR3 residues: CASSITVNQPQHF. The CDR3 region has the DNA TGTGCCAGTAGTATCACAGTAAATCAGCCCCAGCATTTT.

The rearrangement links TRBV18 to TRBJ1-4; a weak D match, TRBD1 (5 bases). CDR3 length equals 15 residues. V lost 3 bases and J 1 base, leaving 9 bases between the germline ends. Germline V gene lookup returns CDR1 KGHSH and CDR2 LQKENI. CDR3 residues: CASSPGLQTNEKLFF. CDR3 DNA sequence: TGTGCCAGCTCACCGGGACTTCAAACTAATGAAAAACTGTTTTTT. Supplemented by reference TRBV18 and TRBJ1-4, the full variable domain reads NAGVMQNPRHLVRRRGQEARLRCSPMKGHSHVYWYRQLPEEGLKFMVYLQKENIIDESGMPKERFSAEFPKEGPSILRIQQVVRGDSAAYFCASSPGLQTNEKLFFGSGTQLSVL.

The gene calls are TRBV5-5 and TRBJ2-7, with D tentatively TRBD2 (6 bases). CDR3 size: 17 residues. Per the germline V gene, CDR1 is SGHKS and CDR2 is YYEKEE (reference sequence). The V gene lost 6 bases and the J gene lost 0 bases, with 22 bases spanning the gap. CDR3 nucleotides: TGTGCCAGCACTCGCCCGGGGGTGGTTCAAGGCTCCTACGAGCAGTACTTC. It codes for CASTRPGVVQGSYEQYF.

The chain joins TRBV11-2 to TRBJ2-1, with D possibly being TRBD1 (7 bases). CDR1 and CDR2 from the germline V gene are SGHAT and FQNNGV. The CDR3 has 16 residues. The V and J ends lost 5 bases and 2 bases respectively, with 16 bases between them. CDR3 sequence (DNA): TGTGCCAGCAGCCCCCAGGGGGGAAGACCCTACAATGAGCAGTTCTTC. Protein: CASSPQGGRPYNEQFF.

The chain recombines TRBV21-1 with TRBJ2-3; the D call in the table, TRBD2, was not verified against the DNA. TRBV21-1 is noted as a pseudogene. The CDR3 is 15 residues long. This chain's CDR3 is CASSVGAALTDTQYF. For the CDR3, the DNA is TGTGCCAGCAGCGTTGGTGCGGCCCTCACAGATACGCAGTATTTT.